This T cell receptor beta chain was retrieved from a study of T cells in localized non-small cell lung cancer. This table comes from immunoSEQ multiplex PCR, and its TCRdb copy is limited to in-frame clones, with some not included. Here the sample spans about 40,000 clones, more than 75% being singletons. The material sequenced was peripheral blood, taken before any cancer treatment. The receptor was isolated from a man between 18 and 49 years old with stage I lung adenocarcinoma.

This CDR3 is CASSQDLGLTDTQYF. The CDR3 DNA reads as TGCGCCAGCAGCCAAGATCTAGGACTTACAGATACGCAGTATTTT. The V gene is TRBV4-3, the J gene TRBJ2-3; the D gene is possibly TRBD2 (5 bases). This CDR3 contains 15 residues. Germline lookup yields CDR1 LGHNA and CDR2 YSLEER. V was trimmed by 0 bases and J by 3 bases, leaving 10 bases between them.